This is a list of T cell receptor beta chains from one sample in a study of regulatory T cells in long-lasting Graves disease. MiXCR, run by TCRdb on the multiplex PCR reads, gives a single entry per CDR3 protein. Among hundreds of thousands of distinct CDR3 sequences listed, roughly 22% were seen once. The sample was peripheral blood mononuclear cells (PBMCs), taken when the disease was refractory, from a patient treated with antithyroid drugs. These receptors were collected from a female donor with Graves disease. The CDR3 runs from the conserved cysteine through the conserved F or W. The D gene is left open where the match is weak. Expanded clones are given a class, and other clones once, few, many or no size at all.

>TRBJ1-2|TRBD1|TRBV12-3/TRBV12-4|once
TGTGCCAGCAGTACGGACAGGGAGGGCTATGGCTACACCTTC
CASSTDREGYGYTF
>TRBJ1-5|-|TRBV28|many
TGTGCCAGCAGTTTTCGGAGCCGGGGGCGTCTAAGAAATCAGCCCCAGCATTTT
CASSFRSRGRLRNQPQHF
>TRBJ1-6|-|TRBV12-3/TRBV12-4|-
TGTGCCAGCAGGCCGGCGTCGTATAATTCACCCCTCCACTTT
CASRPASYNSPLHF
>TRBJ2-5|-|TRBV9|few
TGTGCCAGCAGCGTAGCGCTAGCGCAAGAGACCCAGTACTTC
CASSVALAQETQYF
>TRBJ2-5|-|TRBV14|-
TGTGCCAGCAGCCAAGCCCCGGAGGAGACCCAGTACTTC
CASSQAPEETQYF
>TRBJ2-7|TRBD1|TRBV20-1|many
TGCAGTGTCGAGGACAGGGGACTCTACGAGCAGTACTTC
CSVEDRGLYEQYF
>TRBJ2-3|-|TRBV27|once
TGTGCCAGCAGTCCCACACCGGATACGCAGTATTTT
CASSPTPDTQYF
>TRBJ1-4|TRBD1|TRBV20-1|few
TGCAGTGCTAGCCCGGGACAGGGGGACCTTATGAATGAAAAACTGTTTTTT
CSASPGQGDLMNEKLFF
>TRBJ1-2|-|TRBV10-3|few
TGTGCCATCAGTGAGACAGCAGGTCTTGGCTACACCTTC
CAISETAGLGYTF
>TRBJ1-5|-|TRBV28|many
TGTGCCAGCAGCAAAGGACAGTCCGGGCAGCCCCAGCATTTT
CASSKGQSGQPQHF
>TRBJ2-2|-|TRBV7-3|-
TGTGCCAGCAGTAGGATGGGCACCGGGGAGCTGTTTTTT
CASSRMGTGELFF
>TRBJ2-7|-|TRBV28|many
TGTGCCAGCAGCCAGAATGAAGTCCGAGGCAGGAGCTACGAGCAGTACTTC
CASSQNEVRGRSYEQYF
>TRBJ1-2|-|TRBV2|many
TGTGCCAGACAGCCGGGACACCCCATAGGAGGCTACACCTTC
CARQPGHPIGGYTF
>TRBJ1-4|-|TRBV7-2|many
TGTGCCAGCAGCTTAATTCCAAGAGAGGAAAAACTGTTTTTT
CASSLIPREEKLFF
>TRBJ1-1|TRBD1|TRBV7-8|-
TGTGCCAGCAGCCCCGGGACAGTCCTCACTGAAGCTTTCTTT
CASSPGTVLTEAFF
>TRBJ2-4|TRBD2|TRBV6-2/TRBV6-3|-
TGTGCCAGCAGTTACTCAAGGTTAGCGGGAGCAGGGAACATTCAGTACTTC
CASSYSRLAGAGNIQYF
>TRBJ1-2|TRBD1|TRBV30|-
TGTGCCTGGGGAGGCGGCAGGGGGAATGGCTACACCTTC
CAWGGGRGNGYTF
>TRBJ2-7|TRBD2|TRBV6-2/TRBV6-3|few
TGTGCCAGCAGACTAGCGGGGCTAACCTACGAGCAGTACTTC
CASRLAGLTYEQYF
>TRBJ2-7|-|TRBV9|few
TGTGCCAGCAGCCCCCTCGGAGACGAGCAGTACTTC
CASSPLGDEQYF
>TRBJ2-3|-|TRBV16|-
TGTGCCAGCAGCCGAATTGGGGCAGCAGATACGCAGTATTTT
CASSRIGAADTQYF
>TRBJ1-6|TRBD1|TRBV28|few
TGTGCCAACAGCACCGGGACAGAGAATTCACCCCTCCACTTT
CANSTGTENSPLHF
>TRBJ2-3|-|TRBV12-3/TRBV12-4|few
TGTGCCAGCAGTTTCCATCGCGGGGGCCTCTTACTAACCCCTAGCACAGATACGCAGTATTTT
CASSFHRGGLLLTPSTDTQYF
>TRBJ2-5|-|TRBV9|many
TGTGCCAGCAGCCCCATTGGGGGGTACCAAGAGACCCAGTACTTC
CASSPIGGYQETQYF
>TRBJ2-5|-|TRBV19|-
TGTGCCAGTAGATTTTCAGGAGGAGGAGAGACCCAGTACTTC
CASRFSGGGETQYF
>TRBJ2-7|-|TRBV6-2/TRBV6-3|few
TGTGCCACCCGGGCCCCCCTCCACGAGCAGTACTTC
CATRAPLHEQYF
>TRBJ2-4|-|TRBV4-1|-
TGCGCCAGCAGCCAAGTCAGGACAGAGGCCAAAAACATTCAGTACTTC
CASSQVRTEAKNIQYF
>TRBJ1-6|-|TRBV12-3/TRBV12-4|many
TGTGCCAGCAGTCCAGGAAGCTCCTATAATTCACCCCTCCACTTT
CASSPGSSYNSPLHF
>TRBJ2-2|TRBD1|TRBV15|-
TGTGCCACCAGCCAAGACAGGGTTGAGAACACCGGGGAGCTGTTTTTT
CATSQDRVENTGELFF
>TRBJ2-7|-|TRBV18|few
TGTGCCAGCTCACCGGGACACGCATACGAGCAGTACTTC
CASSPGHAYEQYF
>TRBJ1-5|-|TRBV28|many
TGTGCCAGCAGCCCCGGAAGCAGATCAAATCAGCCCCAGCATTTT
CASSPGSRSNQPQHF
>TRBJ1-3|-|TRBV7-2|-
TGTGCCAGCAGCTTGATGGGGGACGGAAACACCATATATTTT
CASSLMGDGNTIYF
>TRBJ2-5|TRBD2|TRBV29-1|many
TGCAGCGTAGTTCGGGGGGGAAGGCAAGAGACCCAGTACTTC
CSVVRGGRQETQYF
>TRBJ1-2|-|TRBV20-1|many
TGCAGGGGGAAGGGGGTTTATGGCTACACCTTC
CRGKGVYGYTF
>TRBJ1-1|-|TRBV6-5|many
TGTGCCAGCAGTTACCAGTGGGAAGCTTTCTTT
CASSYQWEAFF
>TRBJ2-2|TRBD2|TRBV27|-
TGTGCCAGCAGTTTACAAAGCGGGGGTTACACCGGGGAGCTGTTTTTT
CASSLQSGGYTGELFF
>TRBJ2-7|TRBD2|TRBV4-1|-
TGCGCCAGCAGCCATGGGACTAGCGGGGCAACTGAGCAGTACTTC
CASSHGTSGATEQYF
>TRBJ2-5|TRBD2|TRBV12-3/TRBV12-4|-
TGTGCCAGCAGTTTTTTAGCGGGGGGGCCCGTGCAGGAGACCCAGTACTTC
CASSFLAGGPVQETQYF
>TRBJ2-7|-|TRBV30|-
TGTGCCTGGAGTCATTTCCTCACCGATTCACCCTACGAGCAGTACTTC
CAWSHFLTDSPYEQYF
>TRBJ1-6|TRBD1|TRBV19|-
TGTGCCAGTAGTATTTCTGGATTGGGGACAGCGAATTCACCCCTCCACTTT
CASSISGLGTANSPLHF
>TRBJ2-6|-|TRBV28|many
TGTGCCAGCAGTTTAGCATGGGCTGGGGCCAACGTCCTGACTTTC
CASSLAWAGANVLTF
>TRBJ1-5|-|TRBV3-1|-
TGTGCCAGCAGCCATGGGGCTGAAGCCCAGCATTTT
CASSHGAEAQHF
>TRBJ1-2|-|TRBV27|-
TGTGCCAGCCGGGCCGAGGACCATGGCTACACCTTC
CASRAEDHGYTF
>TRBJ1-5|-|TRBV28|many
TGTGCCAGCAGTCGTCGCTCCGGACTGCTCAAGGTCCAGCATTTT
CASSRRSGLLKVQHF
>TRBJ2-1|-|TRBV7-2|-
TGTGCCAGCAGCTTAACGGGACGAGGAGGGGATGAGCAGTTCTTC
CASSLTGRGGDEQFF
>TRBJ1-6|-|TRBV12-3/TRBV12-4|many
TGTGCCAGCAGTTTAGTTCAGGGGAGTTCACCCCTCCACTTT
CASSLVQGSSPLHF
>TRBJ2-3|TRBD1|TRBV7-2|-
TGTGCCAGCAGGCGGGACAGGTCCTCCCTTGGTACGCAGTATTTT
CASRRDRSSLGTQYF
>TRBJ1-1|-|TRBV5-5|-
TGTGCCAGCATCAACTGGGGAACTGAAGCTTTCTTT
CASINWGTEAFF
>TRBJ2-7|TRBD1|TRBV7-9|many
TGTGCCAGCAGCCTTCCGGGACAGGGGGCCTACGAGCAGTACTTC
CASSLPGQGAYEQYF
>TRBJ2-7|-|TRBV6-1|-
TGTGCCAGCCTCTCATCCTACGAGCAGTACTTC
CASLSSYEQYF
>TRBJ2-7|TRBD1|TRBV11-2|many
TGTGCCAGCAGCCGACAGGGGGCGAACTACGAGCAGTACTTC
CASSRQGANYEQYF
>TRBJ2-7|TRBD1|TRBV12-3/TRBV12-4|-
TGTGCCAGCAGTTCCAGGGGGCAGGAGGAGCAGTACTTC
CASSSRGQEEQYF
>TRBJ2-7|TRBD2|TRBV7-9|-
TGTGCCAGCAGTTACACTAGCGGCATGAACTACGAGCAGTACTTC
CASSYTSGMNYEQYF
>TRBJ2-5|-|TRBV27|many
TGTGCCAGCAGTCCCCTGGACAGCAATACCCAGTACTTC
CASSPLDSNTQYF
>TRBJ1-5|-|TRBV6-1|-
TGTGCCAGCAGGAAGGTGGCAGATAGCAATCAGCCCCAGCATTTT
CASRKVADSNQPQHF
>TRBJ1-4|TRBD1|TRBV28|many
TGTGCCAGCTCCGGGACAGGGCCAGAAAAACTGTTTTTT
CASSGTGPEKLFF
>TRBJ2-5|TRBD2|TRBV11-2|many
TGTGCCAGCCGAAATCCCGGGGGGACCGAGACCCAGTACTTC
CASRNPGGTETQYF
>TRBJ2-2|-|TRBV6-5|-
TGTGCCAGCAGTTACTCCCACCCAGGGGAGGGGAACACCGGGGAGCTGTTTTTT
CASSYSHPGEGNTGELFF
>TRBJ1-2|TRBD1|TRBV11-2|many
TGTGCCAGCAGCTCCTTACAGGGGACTAACTATGGCTACACCTTC
CASSSLQGTNYGYTF
>TRBJ2-1|-|TRBV20-1|-
TGCAGTGCTAGAAGGGCCGAATATGAGCAGTTCTTC
CSARRAEYEQFF